These T cell receptor beta chains were read from a single sample in a study of blood T cells in healthy people across ages. TCRdb called the 5' RACE reads again in MiXCR, with one record for every CDR3 protein. This sample has roughly 1.4 million distinct CDR3 sequences, with approximately 63% found just once. The sample comprised blood. These receptors were obtained from a man younger than 35 in good health. Both conserved end residues are part of each CDR3. The D gene is left open where the match is weak. The size of a clone is reported for some rows only, either as once, few or many, or as a class for expanded clones.

clone_size j_call v_call d_call cdr3_aa cdr3_nt
. TRBJ2-5 TRBV5-1 TRBD2 CARAEAGGETQYF TGCGCCAGGGCCGAAGCGGGGGGAGAGACCCAGTACTTC
few TRBJ1-2 TRBV7-8 . CASSGDRGVYYGYTF TGTGCCAGCAGCGGAGACCGGGGCGTTTACTATGGCTACACCTTC
. TRBJ2-7 TRBV6-2/TRBV6-3 TRBD2 CASSSLGTSGDYEQYF TGTGCCAGCAGTAGCCTCGGGACTAGCGGGGACTACGAGCAGTACTTC
. TRBJ2-7 TRBV20-1 TRBD2 CSASYSGTSGRYEQYF TGCAGTGCTTCATACTCCGGGACTAGCGGGAGATACGAGCAGTACTTC
few TRBJ2-7 TRBV5-1 . CASSLEAVSFPYEQYF TGCGCCAGCAGCTTGGAGGCCGTATCGTTTCCGTACGAGCAGTACTTC
. TRBJ2-7 TRBV4-3 TRBD2 CASSQVSRGGEQYF TGCGCCAGCAGCCAAGTCTCCCGGGGGGGCGAGCAGTACTTC
. TRBJ2-4 TRBV29-1 . CSVVGWASARGEQYF TGCAGCGTTGTTGGGTGGGCTAGCGCCAGGGGGGAGCAGTACTTC
. TRBJ2-1 TRBV3-1 TRBD1 CASSLRDRVFHEQFF TGTGCCAGCAGCCTACGGGACAGGGTTTTCCATGAGCAGTTCTTC
few TRBJ1-2 TRBV12-3/TRBV12-4 . CASSPTVEVYTF TGTGCCAGCAGTCCCACGGTAGAAGTCTACACCTTC
few TRBJ2-7 TRBV9 . CASSADLSGTYEQYF TGTGCCAGCAGCGCGGACTTATCGGGCACCTACGAGCAGTACTTC
. TRBJ2-5 TRBV4-1 . CASSQVTGEGTQYF TGCGCCAGCAGCCAAGTCACGGGGGAAGGGACCCAGTACTTC
few TRBJ1-2 TRBV6-2/TRBV6-3 . CASTQSGQLYGYTF TGTGCCAGCACCCAAAGTGGACAACTTTATGGCTACACCTTC
few TRBJ2-3 TRBV7-2 . CASSLIPTDTQYF TGTGCCAGCAGCTTAATCCCCACAGATACGCAGTATTTT
. TRBJ1-1 TRBV4-1 . CASSPTWGMNTEAFF TGCGCCAGCAGCCCCACCTGGGGGATGAACACTGAAGCTTTCTTT
. TRBJ1-5 TRBV20-1 . CSARALGNQPQHF TGCAGTGCTAGGGCATTAGGGAATCAGCCCCAGCATTTT
few TRBJ2-3 TRBV29-1 . CSVGGWRGTDTQYF TGCAGCGTGGGGGGTTGGAGGGGAACAGATACGCAGTATTTT
few TRBJ2-7 TRBV7-2 . CASSSRSGNPEGEQYF TGTGCCAGCAGCTCAAGGAGCGGCAACCCAGAGGGCGAGCAGTACTTC
. TRBJ2-7 TRBV6-5 . CASSYSRGLEQYF TGTGCCAGCAGTTACTCGAGAGGGCTCGAGCAGTACTTC
. TRBJ1-4 TRBV7-8 . CASTGRANEKLFF TGTGCCAGCACCGGGAGAGCAAATGAAAAACTGTTTTTT
. TRBJ2-1 TRBV7-9 . CASRPRGGTYNEQFF TGTGCCAGCAGGCCCAGGGGCGGGACCTACAATGAGCAGTTCTTC
few TRBJ2-1 TRBV10-3 TRBD2 CAISELGEREDYNEQFF TGTGCCATCAGTGAGTTGGGAGAGCGGGAGGATTACAATGAGCAGTTCTTC
. TRBJ2-3 TRBV20-1 TRBD2 CSARVSGGSLDTQYF TGCAGTGCTAGAGTTAGCGGGGGGTCATTAGATACGCAGTATTTT
. TRBJ2-7 TRBV10-3 TRBD1 CAISERDSPTSDEQYF TGTGCCATCAGTGAGCGGGACAGCCCTACCTCGGACGAGCAGTACTTC
. TRBJ1-4 TRBV7-9 . CASTRGEEREKLFF TGTGCCAGTACCCGTGGGGAGGAAAGGGAAAAACTGTTTTTT
. TRBJ2-2 TRBV7-8 TRBD1 CASIGQGRAGELFF TGTGCCAGTATAGGACAGGGGAGGGCCGGGGAGCTGTTTTTT
. TRBJ1-1 TRBV12-3/TRBV12-4 . CASSLTDSSPFF TGTGCCAGCAGTTTAACTGACAGCTCTCCTTTCTTT
. TRBJ2-3 TRBV12-3/TRBV12-4 TRBD2 CASSFGAGGRTDTQYF TGTGCCAGCAGTTTCGGAGCGGGGGGGCGCACAGATACGCAGTATTTT
. TRBJ1-2 TRBV7-9 . CASSPYSQGSGGYTF TGTGCCAGCAGCCCTTATAGTCAGGGGAGTGGTGGCTACACCTTC